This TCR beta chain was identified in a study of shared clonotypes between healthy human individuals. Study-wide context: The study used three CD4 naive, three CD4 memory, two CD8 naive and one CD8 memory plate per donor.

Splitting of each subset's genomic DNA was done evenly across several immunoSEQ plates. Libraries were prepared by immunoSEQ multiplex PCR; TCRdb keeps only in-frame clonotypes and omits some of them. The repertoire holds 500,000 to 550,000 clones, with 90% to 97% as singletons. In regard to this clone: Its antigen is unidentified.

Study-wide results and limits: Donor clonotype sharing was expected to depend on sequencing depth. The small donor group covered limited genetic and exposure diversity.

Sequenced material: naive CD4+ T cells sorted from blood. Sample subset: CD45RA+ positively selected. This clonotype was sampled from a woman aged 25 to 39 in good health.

The CDR3: CASRHTGGVDGVTF. The CDR3 DNA is TGTGCCAGCAGACATACAGGGGGAGTAGATGGGGTCACCTTC. V is TRBV6-1 and J is TRBJ1-2; 8 bases align to TRBD1. The germline gives CDR1 MNHNS, CDR2 SASEGT. After removal of 6 bases from V and 13 bases from J, the junction contained 16 bases not matched to a gene. CDR3 size: 14 residues.